The 11 T cell receptor beta chains presented below share a single source sample, sequenced in a study of blood T cell repertoires in COVID-19 (TCRdb year 2020). Library preparation used the immunoSEQ multiplex PCR assay. The table was pulled from immuneACCESS by TCRdb, which kept in-frame rearrangements only. Such tables lose some clones; where checked, under half of the loss comes from unresolved V genes, and the rest has no known cause. For this sample there are approximately 270,000 clones; approximately 86% appear just once. Approximately 9.7% of the sample is in the top ten clones. Sequenced input: peripheral blood. The receptors originated from a man between 35 and 55 years old with active or convalescent COVID-19.

The chain recombines TRBV7-7 with TRBJ2-6, with D possibly matching TRBD1 (6 bases). Germline V gene data show CDR1 as SSHAT and CDR2 as FNYEAQ (reference sequence). The V end was cut by 4 bases, the J end by 0 bases, with 10 bases between. This CDR3 comprises 16 residues. CDR3 nucleotides: TGTGCCAGCAGCTCAGGGGTTGCCTCTGGGGCCAACGTCCTGACTTTC. This sequence encodes CASSSGVASGANVLTF.

The table lists this clone with a few counts. The J gene is TRBJ1-4, the V gene TRBV29-1, with D tentatively TRBD1 (6 bases). Germline loops: CDR1 SQVTM, CDR2 ANQGSEA. V was cut by 6 bases and J by 8 bases, with 13 bases left in between. The CDR3 is 12 residues long. The CDR3 DNA is TGCAGCGTACAGGAGGGGGGGGAAAAACTGTTTTTT. It translates to CSVQEGGEKLFF.

This chain uses TRBV2 with TRBJ2-1; 9 bases map to TRBD1. The CDR3 covers 15 residues. The junction had 7 bases not matched to a gene; V was cut back by 6 bases and J by 4 bases. Germline V gene sequence: CDR1 SNHLY, CDR2 FYNNEI. CDR3 loop: CASRGNRGQYNEQFF. The DNA for the CDR3 is TGTGCCAGCAGGGGTAACAGGGGGCAGTACAATGAGCAGTTCTTC.

This clone was counted once. V and J are TRBV18 and TRBJ2-4; maybe TRBD1 (6 bases). The V gene's germline CDR1 is KGHSH and CDR2 LQKENI. Trimming stripped 3 bases from V and 9 bases from J, with 18 bases between. The CDR3 is made up of 15 amino acids. The CDR3: CASSPALREGGIQYF. As DNA, the CDR3 is TGTGCCAGCTCACCGGCGCTCAGGGAAGGGGGCATTCAGTACTTC. Full variable domain (outside the CDR3, taken from reference TRBV18 and TRBJ2-4): NAGVMQNPRHLVRRRGQEARLRCSPMKGHSHVYWYRQLPEEGLKFMVYLQKENIIDESGMPKERFSAEFPKEGPSILRIQQVVRGDSAAYFCASSPALREGGIQYFGAGTRLSVL.

The chain employs TRBV20-1 and TRBJ2-1; D gene unclear. The CDR3 totals 11 residues. V was pared by 3 bases and J by 8 bases, with 8 bases between. Per the germline V gene, CDR1 is DFQATT and CDR2 is SNEGSKA (reference sequence). In DNA, the CDR3 is TGCAGTGCTAGTTCAACGGATGAGCAGTTCTTC. Translation: CSASSTDEQFF.

A remark on this clone: At the DNA level, this CDR3 is encoded by other sequences in the same sample as well. The chain recombines TRBV7-9 with TRBJ2-1, with 7 bases matching TRBD1. Germline CDR1 is SEHNR and CDR2 is FQNEAQ (reference sequence). Trimming at V came to 1 base and at J to 3 bases, leaving 3 bases not matched to a gene. This CDR3 region has 15 residues. In DNA, the CDR3 is TGTGCCAGCAGCTTAGGACAGGGAGTCTACAATGAGCAGTTCTTC. Translating it yields CASSLGQGVYNEQFF. Together with reference TRBV7-9 and TRBJ2-1, the CDR3 gives the full variable domain: DTGVSQNPRHKITKRGQNVTFRCDPISEHNRLYWYRQTLGQGPEFLTYFQNEAQLEKSRLLSDRFSAERPKGSFSTLEIQRTEQGDSAMYLCASSLGQGVYNEQFFGPGTRLTVL.

This chain connects TRBV28 to TRBJ1-3, with TRBD1 as a possible D gene (6 bases). Germline V gene lookup returns CDR1 MDHEN and CDR2 SYDVKM. The CDR3 loop spans 11 amino acids. Trimming took off 7 bases at V and 8 bases at J, with 9 bases between the two ends. CDR3: CASTPGDTIYF. The CDR3 DNA reads TGTGCCAGCACCCCAGGGGACACCATATATTTT.

V and J are TRBV18 and TRBJ1-5; 9 bases match TRBD1. This CDR3 spans 15 amino acids. Germline trimming cut 3 bases from V and 6 bases from J; bases unmatched to any gene: 6. Germline V CDR1 and CDR2: KGHSH, LQKENI. The chain's CDR3 is CASSPGQGLIQPQHF. The CDR3 coding sequence is TGTGCCAGCTCACCTGGACAGGGGTTGATTCAGCCCCAGCATTTT. Full variable domain (missing parts from reference TRBV18 and TRBJ1-5): NAGVMQNPRHLVRRRGQEARLRCSPMKGHSHVYWYRQLPEEGLKFMVYLQKENIIDESGMPKERFSAEFPKEGPSILRIQQVVRGDSAAYFCASSPGQGLIQPQHFGDGTRLSIL.

The chain has TRBV18 and TRBJ2-2, with D possibly being TRBD1 (6 bases). This CDR3 is built from 17 residues. Germline CDR1 and CDR2: KGHSH and LQKENI. V was cut by 2 bases and J by 4 bases, with 17 bases left in between. The CDR3 coding sequence is TGTGCCAGCTCACCAGCGACAAGGCAGGGGAGCACCGGGGAGCTGTTTTTT. Amino acids: CASSPATRQGSTGELFF.

The chain has TRBV2 and TRBJ2-1; TRBD2 matches 8 bases. This CDR3 region has 14 residues. Germline lookup yields CDR1 SNHLY and CDR2 FYNNEI. The V and J ends lost 4 bases and 4 bases, in that order; junction bases with no gene match: 3. The DNA of the CDR3 is TGTGCCAGCAGTGCCGGGACTAGATACAATGAGCAGTTCTTC. As protein: CASSAGTRYNEQFF.

The chain is built from TRBV3-1 (or the pseudogene TRBV3-2) and TRBJ2-3; maybe TRBD1 (7 bases). V lost 5 bases, J lost 8 bases, and 17 bases lay in between. Germline assignment: CDR1 LGHDT and CDR2 YNNKEL (reference sequence). The CDR3 is 14 residues long. DNA of the CDR3: TGTGCCAGCAGCAGGTTTCAGGGGGGCGGTACGCAGTATTTT. Protein product: CASSRFQGGGTQYF.